The T cell receptor beta chain described here comes from a study of technical replicates of blood from several donors. Trimming removed 7 bases at V and 7 bases at J, with 13 bases between. This CDR3 contains 13 residues. Germline V gene data show CDR1 as LNHDA and CDR2 as SQIVND (reference sequence). Repertoires were generated with immunoSEQ multiplex PCR, while TCRdb's copy carries only in-frame clones and drops some. Of 100,000 or so clones listed, around 96% are singletons. The chain links TRBV19 to TRBJ2-2; tentative D call: TRBD2 (5 bases). This TCR was sampled from a human donor in good health. Input material: T cells isolated from PBMCs. CDR3 DNA sequence: TGTGCCAGTACCCCGGACTCCCACGGGGAGCTGTTTTTT. Residues: CASTPDSHGELFF.